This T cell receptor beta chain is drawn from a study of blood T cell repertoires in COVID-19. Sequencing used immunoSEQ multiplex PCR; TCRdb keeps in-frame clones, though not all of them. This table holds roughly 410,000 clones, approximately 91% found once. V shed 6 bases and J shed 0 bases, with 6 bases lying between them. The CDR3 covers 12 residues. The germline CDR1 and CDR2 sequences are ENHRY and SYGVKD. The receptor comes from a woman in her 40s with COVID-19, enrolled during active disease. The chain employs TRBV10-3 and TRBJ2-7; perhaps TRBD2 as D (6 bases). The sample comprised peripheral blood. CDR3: CAISGSSYEQYF. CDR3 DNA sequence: TGTGCCATCAGCGGGAGCTCCTACGAGCAGTACTTC.